This section outlines one TCR beta chain sequence together with its context. This sample is part of a study of cytomegalovirus exposure and HLA in healthy donors. Study information: Both the approximately 120 validation repertoires and the approximately 700 first-cohort repertoires used the same platform, as reported by a later analysis.

Repertoires were generated with immunoSEQ multiplex PCR, while TCRdb's copy carries only in-frame clones and drops some. The data contain 100,000 to 150,000 clones, approximately 90% of them singletons. The clonotype originates from a woman between 18 and 30 years old in good health and CMV-seronegative. The sample consisted of PBMCs.

The CDR3 region is CASSLAVAGGPRETQYF. Here the CDR3 DNA reads TGCGCCAGCAGCTTGGCCGTAGCGGGGGGGCCTAGAGAGACCCAGTACTTC. The rearrangement joins TRBV5-1 to TRBJ2-5; TRBD2 aligns across 11 bases. The CDR3 extends over 17 amino acids. Germline loops: CDR1 SGHRS, CDR2 YFSETQ. V lost 0 bases and J lost 4; bases outside the gene matches: 8.